This record concerns one T cell receptor (beta chain) sequence. This clonotype has a count of ten or more. It lacks a known antigen. No much larger clone exists at a distance of one base, and base qualities are not known. Including the terminal cysteine and phenylalanine, the CDR3 comprises 10 residues. The sequence is cut down to CDR3 DNA, 30 bases in frame from base 1. The CDR1 and CDR2 encoded by the germline V gene are SQVTM and ANQGSEA. Ends trimmed: V by 3 bases, J by 10 bases; bases unmatched to a gene: 2. For the sorted-subset TCR libraries, the starting material was 750,000 to 1,000,000 sorted CD4+ or CD8+ T cells. Peripheral blood was subjected to Ficoll-Hypaque density gradient centrifugation to isolate PBMCs, which were then cryopreserved in liquid nitrogen. The study also sequenced paired sorted CD4+ and CD8+ subsets from healthy controls, HAM/TSP patients and MS patients. This record comes from a study of neurological immune-mediated disorders (dated by TCRdb to between 2019 and 2020). Regarding the complete study: Peripheral blood TCR-beta repertoires from patients with HTLV-I-associated myelopathy (HAM/TSP), patients with multiple sclerosis, and healthy controls were compared in the study using UMI-based sequencing. The cohort comprised around 70 subjects: around 15 HAM/TSP patients, around 35 multiple sclerosis patients and 20 healthy controls. Alongside PBMC samples, the set of fewer than 110 TCR-beta libraries contained longitudinal samples, technical triplicates, and paired CD4+ and CD8+ T-cell subsets that had been sorted.

What the research found in general, with its limitations: No identical CDR3 amino acid sequences were shared among expanded clones across subjects, suggesting private TCR-beta repertoires in all groups. TCR clonal expansion was highest in HAM/TSP patients and lowest in MS patients, with MS patients falling below even healthy controls.

cDNA was synthesized by template-switch 5'RACE using a primer carrying a 10-nucleotide random unique molecular identifier by which each TCR transcript was tagged. Over 180 million TCR-beta sequences, covering 15-18 subjects, were produced in each sequencing run. The RNeasy kit was used to extract total RNA. TCR-beta VDJ regions were amplified with primers for the TCR constant region and the 5'RACE anchor, using the KAPA Real-time Library Amplification kit. A first PCR added sample indexes and Illumina adaptors, and a second PCR then raised library yield. After Ampure bead purification, the TCR product of roughly 650 bp was size-selected on a 2% E-gel SizeSelection system. Library quality was checked on a Bioanalyzer, concentration was measured with Qubit, and libraries were quantified with the Kapa Library Quantification kit before pooling. Paired-end 2 x 150 bp sequencing of the libraries was performed on an Illumina HiSeq 2500. To increase sequence diversity, 25-30% phiX was spiked into each library pool. The authors' pipeline ran thus. Quality-filtered reads were processed with the UMI-based MiGEC pipeline, which removed over 75% of raw TCR sequences during error correction. VDJ genes were aligned to IMGT germline references, and each clonotype was defined by a unique CDR3 amino acid sequence together with V-J genes. Clonal expansion, Shannon diversity, and CDR3 relatedness (CalcPairwiseDistances, ClusterSamples) were evaluated with VDJtools, and phylogenetic trees were built with CLCbio workbench. Expanded clones were defined as having at least 8 unique UMIs, based on coefficient-of-variation modelling across technical triplicates. Clones were called with MiXCR by TCRdb after fastp trimmed the public reads at Q25, and only in-frame beta chains were retained. Rows merge per CDR3 protein into single entries with the most common DNA and genes. These V and J calls rely on TCRdb rather than the paper's analysis. This sample gives about 14,000 distinct CDR3 sequences in total; 13% of them show up just once. 41% of the sample comes from the top ten.

Sample: CD8+ T cells from blood. This sequence was found in a female donor with HTLV-1-associated myelopathy (HAM/TSP). Recombination linked TRBV29-1 to TRBJ1-1; the junction holds 7 bases that match TRBD1. The CDR3 is CSVDAGGAFF. The nucleotides read TGCAGCGTTGACGCAGGGGGAGCTTTCTTT.